These T cell receptor beta chains were read from a single sample in a study of T cell responses to AZD1222 COVID-19 vaccine. Sequencing used immunoSEQ multiplex PCR; TCRdb keeps in-frame clones, though not all of them. Among around 84,000 clones listed, more than 75% were seen once. This sample comprised peripheral blood, obtained on day 0 of AZD1222 vaccination. The receptors come from an adult in good health. Each CDR3 is given with its conserved first and last residue. Clone size is not always given. Where it is, it says once, few, many or a class for expanded clones.

j_call: TRBJ2-2
clone_size: -
v_call: TRBV23-1
cdr3_aa: CASSQYRVTGELFF

j_call: TRBJ2-7
clone_size: -
v_call: TRBV7-7
cdr3_aa: CASRGGGGREQYF

j_call: TRBJ2-1
clone_size: -
v_call: TRBV6-4
cdr3_aa: CASSDQGGSQQFF

j_call: TRBJ1-6
clone_size: -
v_call: TRBV5-1
cdr3_aa: CASTGAAENSPLHF

j_call: TRBJ1-5
clone_size: -
v_call: TRBV20-1
cdr3_aa: CSASRGRGDNQPQHF

j_call: TRBJ2-2
clone_size: -
v_call: TRBV3-1/TRBV3-2
cdr3_aa: CASEGDTGELFF

j_call: TRBJ2-7
clone_size: -
v_call: TRBV3-1/TRBV3-2
cdr3_aa: CASSPPRGSGRARNYEQYF

j_call: TRBJ1-4
clone_size: -
v_call: TRBV2
cdr3_aa: CASRANRGYEKLFF

j_call: TRBJ1-1
clone_size: -
v_call: TRBV5-8
cdr3_aa: CASAATGANTEAFF

j_call: TRBJ1-1
clone_size: -
v_call: TRBV28
cdr3_aa: CASSLFKGSTEAFF

j_call: TRBJ2-1
clone_size: -
v_call: TRBV18
cdr3_aa: CASSPRRRQGVEQFF

j_call: TRBJ2-2
clone_size: -
v_call: TRBV5-1
cdr3_aa: CASRVSGSANTGELFF

j_call: TRBJ2-3
clone_size: -
v_call: TRBV15
cdr3_aa: CATSRVGAASGRRDTQYF

j_call: TRBJ2-2
clone_size: -
v_call: TRBV7-3
cdr3_aa: CASSLYKTAGALIPGSTGELFF

j_call: TRBJ2-1
clone_size: once
v_call: TRBV15
cdr3_aa: CATSRPDTYNEQFF

j_call: TRBJ2-7
clone_size: -
v_call: TRBV6-5
cdr3_aa: CASSYTVLGSYEQYF

j_call: TRBJ2-7
clone_size: -
v_call: TRBV10-3
cdr3_aa: CAISETGGGEQYF

j_call: TRBJ1-2
clone_size: -
v_call: TRBV11-2
cdr3_aa: CASSLGGELGYTF

j_call: TRBJ2-2
clone_size: -
v_call: TRBV7-6
cdr3_aa: CASSLGPTRGSYTGELFF

j_call: TRBJ1-1
clone_size: -
v_call: TRBV4-1
cdr3_aa: CASSQVDPIPGQPEPRTTEAFF